These 26 T cell receptor beta chains were all obtained from the same sample, sequenced in a study of identical twins. Each CDR3 protein gets one entry after TCRdb re-called the 5' RACE reads with MiXCR. The data show 1.5 million to 2 million distinct CDR3 sequences, roughly 35% seen once. Specimen: cord blood. Source of these receptors: a newborn girl in good health.

This clonotype came up a few times. This chain's CDR3 is CASSLGTGGHNEKLFF. CDR3 bases: TGTGCCAGCAGCCTTGGGACAGGGGGGCATAATGAAAAACTGTTTTTT. The chain is built from TRBV4-2 and TRBJ1-4, with TRBD1 matching 11 bases. CDR3 length: 16 residues. Germline V CDR1 and CDR2: LGHNA, YNFKEQ. Losses at the gene ends were 4 bases for V and 4 bases for J; bases not matched to a gene: 5.

The chain is built from TRBV6-6 and TRBJ1-5, with D possibly being TRBD1 (6 bases). V was trimmed by 8 bases and J by 5 bases, leaving 13 bases between them. The CDR3 is 13 residues long. Germline CDR1 MNHNY, CDR2 SVGAGI (reference sequence). CDR3 in DNA: TGTGCCAGCGCGCCGGACAGTCATCAGCCCCAGCATTTT. Translation gives CASAPDSHQPQHF.

The genes are TRBV2 and TRBJ1-2; D is undetermined. The CDR3 totals 16 residues. V was clipped by 0 bases and J by 0 bases, with 11 bases between them. Per germline, CDR1 SNHLY and CDR2 FYNNEI. CDR3: CASSEALRRTNYGYTF. The CDR3, as DNA: TGTGCCAGCAGTGAAGCGCTTCGCAGGACTAACTATGGCTACACCTTC.

Remarks on this clonotype: The missing conserved phenylalanine or tryptophan at the end of this CDR3 makes a read error likely. This chain joins TRBV6-5 and TRBJ2-7, with D uncertain. Per germline, CDR1 MNHEY and CDR2 SVGAGI. This CDR3 contains 14 residues. V was trimmed by 5 bases and J by 0 bases, leaving 11 bases between them. CDR3 residues: CASSHDGSSYEQYI. The CDR3 nucleotides are TGTGCCAGCAGTCATGACGGAAGCTCCTACGAGCAGTACATC.

The CDR3 DNA is TGCAGTGCCCCAGCCTACGACACGCAGTATTTT. Translating it yields CSAPAYDTQYF. This chain uses TRBV20-1 with TRBJ2-3; D gene unclear. The CDR3 extends over 11 amino acids. CDR1 is DFQATT and CDR2 is SNEGSKA in the germline V gene (reference sequence). V was clipped by 6 bases and J by 9 bases, with 13 bases between them.

A few counts support this clonotype. The chain employs TRBV24-1 and TRBJ1-2; D remains ambiguous. Trimming took off 4 bases at V and 0 bases at J, with 11 bases between the two ends. The CDR3 is 15 residues long. Germline loops: CDR1 KGHDR, CDR2 SFDVKD. The CDR3 loop is CATSDPTVSNYGYTF. Written as DNA, the CDR3 is TGTGCCACCAGTGACCCGACCGTCTCTAACTATGGCTACACCTTC.

This clonotype was counted only a few times. This sequence joins TRBV20-1 and TRBJ2-1; maybe TRBD1 (5 bases). The V end was cut by 3 bases, the J end by 1 base, with 16 bases between. The germline CDR1 and CDR2 sequences are DFQATT and SNEGSKA (reference sequence). The CDR3 length is 16 residues. The CDR3 sequence: CSARGLGAGSYNEQFF. In DNA, the CDR3 is TGCAGTGCTAGGGGCCTCGGCGCAGGGTCCTACAATGAGCAGTTCTTC.

This clonotype was picked up a small number of times. The chain combines TRBV27 with TRBJ1-2; no definite D call. Germline CDR1 is MNHEY and CDR2 is SMNVEV (reference sequence). The V and J ends lost 0 bases and 8 bases respectively, with 13 bases between them. The CDR3 loop spans 14 amino acids. The CDR3 DNA reads TGTGCCAGCAGTTTATCCGCCGTCGCCGCAGGCTACACCTTC. Translated, it gives CASSLSAVAAGYTF.

The rearrangement joins TRBV20-1 to TRBJ1-1; D gene ambiguous. Germline-derived CDR1 and CDR2 are DFQATT and SNEGSKA (reference sequence). This CDR3 contains 11 residues. V lost 5 bases, J lost 4 bases, and 8 bases lay in between. This CDR3 reads CSAGVPTEAFF. CDR3 in DNA: TGCAGTGCTGGGGTTCCCACTGAAGCTTTCTTT.

V is TRBV5-1 and J is TRBJ1-5; TRBD1 matches at 8 bases. Germline CDR1 is SGHRS and CDR2 is YFSETQ. The CDR3 loop spans 16 amino acids. J was trimmed by 0 bases and V by 7 bases; bases with no gene match: 9. CDR3 sequence reads: CASRYGQGDSNQPQHF. Here the CDR3 DNA reads TGCGCCAGCCGCTACGGACAGGGTGATAGCAATCAGCCCCAGCATTTT.

The chain employs TRBV28 and TRBJ2-7, with a weak D call TRBD2 (5 bases). V was shortened by 6 bases and J by 3 bases, with 9 bases between the two germline ends. Germline V CDR1 and CDR2: MDHEN, SYDVKM. CDR3 length: 12 residues. The DNA for the CDR3 is TGTGCCAGCAGGGACTTTAACTACGAGCAGTACTTC. Translated: CASRDFNYEQYF. Full variable domain (outside the CDR3, taken from reference TRBV28 and TRBJ2-7): DVKVTQSSRYLVKRTGEKVFLECVQDMDHENMFWYRQDPGLGLRLIYFSYDVKMKEKGDIPEGYSVSREKKERFSLILESASTNQTSMYLCASRDFNYEQYFGPGTRLTVT.

Here the CDR3 reads CSIMRLAGPYHYYEQYF. CDR3 bases: TGCAGTATAATGAGACTAGCGGGCCCCTACCATTACTACGAGCAGTACTTC. The chain couples TRBV20-1 to TRBJ2-7; 10 bases are shared with TRBD2. The trim removed 8 bases at V and 3 bases at J, leaving 19 bases unmatched. The CDR3 extends over 17 amino acids. Per germline, CDR1 DFQATT and CDR2 SNEGSKA (reference sequence).

The table lists this clonotype with a few counts. The V and J genes are TRBV5-4 and TRBJ1-2; D not resolved. V was shortened by 4 bases and J by 3 bases, with 13 bases between the two germline ends. The CDR3 is 14 amino acids. Germline assignment: CDR1 SGHNT and CDR2 YYREEE (reference sequence). The CDR3 region is CASSRSPQDYGYTF. CDR3 DNA: TGTGCCAGCAGCCGATCGCCCCAGGACTATGGCTACACCTTC.

The rearrangement links TRBV20-1 to TRBJ1-6; D call uncertain. Trimming pared 0 bases from V and 8 bases from J, leaving 11 bases between. Germline V gives CDR1 DFQATT, CDR2 SNEGSKA (reference sequence). CDR3 size: 14 residues. The CDR3 nucleotides read TGCAGTGCTAGAGATGGCAGAGCTTATTCACCCCTCCACTTT. Protein: CSARDGRAYSPLHF.

This clonotype has more than one count but fewer than ten. V and J are TRBV24-1 and TRBJ2-7; the D is unclear. V was cut by 8 bases and J by 3 bases, with 13 bases left in between. Germline CDR1 is KGHDR and CDR2 is SFDVKD. CDR3 size: 13 residues. CDR3 amino acids: CATNFPAGYEQYF. DNA for the CDR3: TGTGCCACCAACTTTCCTGCCGGCTACGAGCAGTACTTC.

In DNA, the CDR3 is TGCAGTGCTAAAGGGACCTGGTACAATGAGCAGTTCTTC. Protein sequence: CSAKGTWYNEQFF. The chain uses TRBV20-1 and TRBJ2-1; D tentatively fits TRBD1 or TRBD2 (5 bases each). Germline CDR1 and CDR2: DFQATT and SNEGSKA (reference sequence). With 4 bases removed from V and 4 bases from J, the gap between germline ends came to 11 bases. CDR3 length: 13 amino acids.

This chain uses TRBV20-1 with TRBJ2-1, with a possible D match to TRBD2 (6 bases). Germline V gene data show CDR1 as DFQATT and CDR2 as SNEGSKA (reference sequence). The CDR3 length is 12 residues. Trimming pared 6 bases from V and 8 bases from J, leaving 14 bases between. The chain's CDR3 is CSARRGWDEQFF. In nucleotides, the CDR3 is TGCAGTGCCCGCCGGGGGTGGGATGAGCAGTTCTTC.

In this sample, this clonotype turned up a few times. This chain joins TRBV7-2 and TRBJ2-3, with D possibly matching TRBD2 (5 bases). Germline V lookup: CDR1 SGHTA, CDR2 FQGNSA. V was cut by 1 base and J by 0 bases, with 11 bases left in between. CDR3 length: 16 amino acids. The CDR3 sequence is CASSLGGFRSTDTQYF. CDR3 in DNA: TGTGCCAGCAGCTTAGGAGGGTTCCGTAGCACAGATACGCAGTATTTT.

This chain joins TRBV28 and TRBJ2-1, with D tentatively TRBD2 (5 bases). V was trimmed by 4 bases and J by 6 bases, leaving 13 bases between them. CDR3 length: 14 residues. Per the germline V gene, CDR1 is MDHEN and CDR2 is SYDVKM. The CDR3 loop is CASSSREFGNEQFF. The CDR3 DNA reads TGTGCCAGCAGTTCCCGGGAATTCGGCAATGAGCAGTTCTTC.

This clonotype was counted a few times. This chain links TRBV10-3 with TRBJ2-2, with D possibly matching TRBD1 (6 bases). Germline CDR1 reads ENHRY; CDR2 reads SYGVKD. The ends were cut back, 10 bases at V and 0 bases at J, with 15 bases in the middle. The CDR3 covers 15 residues. CDR3 sequence (DNA): TGTGCCACTCTGGACAGAACCTCGAACACCGGGGAGCTGTTTTTT. Translating gives CATLDRTSNTGELFF.

The chain joins TRBV7-2 to TRBJ1-1, with no clear D. CDR3 length equals 15 residues. Germline-derived CDR1 and CDR2 are SGHTA and FQGNSA. The V end was cut by 0 bases, the J end by 1 base, with 9 bases between. The DNA of the CDR3 is TGTGCCAGCAGCTTAGCGCTCGTTAAGAACACTGAAGCTTTCTTT. It specifies CASSLALVKNTEAFF.

The rearrangement uses TRBV14 and TRBJ1-2; D is unresolved. Germline CDR1 reads SGHDN; CDR2 reads FVKESK. The V and J ends lost 1 base and 4 bases respectively, with 10 bases between them. The CDR3 is 14 amino acids. The CDR3 DNA is TGTGCCAGCAGCCAAGCCACGGGCCCCTATGGCTACACCTTC. This codes for CASSQATGPYGYTF.

This clonotype has just a few counts. The chain uses TRBV27 and TRBJ1-2; D remains ambiguous. Trimming cost V 6 bases and J 4 bases, with 12 bases left between them. CDR3 size: 13 residues. CDR1 and CDR2 from the germline V gene are MNHEY and SMNVEV (reference sequence). The CDR3 loop is CASSYSYSYGYTF. CDR3 nucleotides: TGTGCCAGCAGCTATTCATACAGCTATGGCTACACCTTC.

A few counts support this clonotype. This chain joins TRBV4-1 and TRBJ2-7; D may correspond to TRBD1 or TRBD2 (6 bases each). V was clipped by 3 bases and J by 7 bases, with 16 bases between them. This CDR3 has 14 amino acids. Per the germline V gene, CDR1 is MGHRA and CDR2 is YSYEKL. In DNA, the CDR3 is TGCGCCAGCAGCCACCCGGGGGCATGGGATGAGCAGTACTTC. Translated, it gives CASSHPGAWDEQYF.

This rearrangement joins TRBV20-1 to TRBJ2-3; no reliable D call. Germline V gives CDR1 DFQATT, CDR2 SNEGSKA (reference sequence). The V and J ends lost 3 bases and 5 bases respectively, with 12 bases between them. The CDR3 loop spans 13 amino acids. The DNA of the CDR3 is TGCAGTGCTAGGAGTGGAACGGGAGATACGCAGTATTTT. Translated, it gives CSARSGTGDTQYF.

This rearrangement joins TRBV18 to TRBJ2-2; D may correspond to TRBD1 or TRBD2 (5 bases each). Germline assignment: CDR1 KGHSH and CDR2 LQKENI. The germline V and J ends were trimmed by 5 bases and 0 bases, with 19 bases remaining between them. The CDR3 contains 18 residues. CDR3 in DNA: TGTGCCAGCTCAGCCCGGTACCGAGGGACCGCGAACACCGGGGAGCTGTTTTTT. This sequence encodes CASSARYRGTANTGELFF.